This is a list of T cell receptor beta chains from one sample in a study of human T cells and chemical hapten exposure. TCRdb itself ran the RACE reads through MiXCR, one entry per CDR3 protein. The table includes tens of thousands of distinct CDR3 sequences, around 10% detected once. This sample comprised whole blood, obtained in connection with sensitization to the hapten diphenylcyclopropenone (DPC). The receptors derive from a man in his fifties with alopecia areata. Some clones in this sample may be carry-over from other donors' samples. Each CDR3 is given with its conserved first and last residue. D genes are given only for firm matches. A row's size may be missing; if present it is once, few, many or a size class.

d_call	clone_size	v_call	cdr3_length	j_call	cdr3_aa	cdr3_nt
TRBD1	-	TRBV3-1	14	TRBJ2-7	CASSLRTGTYEQYF	TGTGCCAGCAGCCTACGGACAGGTACTTACGAGCAGTACTTC
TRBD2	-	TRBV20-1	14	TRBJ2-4	CSARTSGNKNIQYF	TGCAGTGCTCGGACTAGCGGAAACAAAAACATTCAGTACTTC
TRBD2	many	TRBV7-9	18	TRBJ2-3	CASSLVAPFGLAADTQYF	TGTGCCAGCAGCTTAGTTGCCCCGTTTGGACTAGCGGCAGATACGCAGTATTTT
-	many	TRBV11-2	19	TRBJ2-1	CASSPRGLTGASSYNEQFF	TGTGCCAGCAGCCCGCGGGGCTTAACAGGCGCCAGCTCCTACAATGAGCAGTTCTTC
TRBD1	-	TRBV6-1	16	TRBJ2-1	CASSAETGSSYNEQFF	TGTGCCAGCAGTGCTGAGACAGGGAGCTCCTACAATGAGCAGTTCTTC
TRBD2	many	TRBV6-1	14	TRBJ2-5	CASKGLAEQETQYF	TGTGCCAGCAAGGGACTAGCGGAACAAGAGACCCAGTACTTC
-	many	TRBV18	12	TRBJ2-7	CASSPDPGEQYF	TGTGCCAGCTCTCCGGACCCCGGGGAGCAGTACTTC
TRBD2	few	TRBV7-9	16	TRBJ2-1	CASSLSLAGDLNEQFF	TGTGCCAGCAGCTTAAGCCTAGCGGGAGATCTAAATGAGCAGTTCTTC
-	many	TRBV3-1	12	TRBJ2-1	CASSQGPWEQFF	TGTGCCAGCAGCCAAGGACCCTGGGAGCAGTTCTTC
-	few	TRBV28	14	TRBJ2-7	CASKPGQPAYEQYF	TGTGCCAGCAAACCGGGACAACCCGCCTACGAGCAGTACTTC
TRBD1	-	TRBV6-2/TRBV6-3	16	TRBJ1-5	CATLPQGARGNQPQHF	TGTGCCACCCTACCCCAGGGGGCGAGGGGCAATCAGCCCCAGCATTTT
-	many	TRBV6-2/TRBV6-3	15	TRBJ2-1	CASSYLRGRVNEQFF	TGTGCCAGCAGTTATCTCCGGGGTCGGGTCAATGAGCAGTTCTTC
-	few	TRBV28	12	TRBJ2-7	CASIGNSYEQYF	TGTGCCAGCATTGGTAACTCCTACGAGCAGTACTTC
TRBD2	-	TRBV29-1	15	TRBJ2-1	CSVAHLAGGNNEQFF	TGCAGCGTCGCACACCTAGCGGGAGGGAACAATGAGCAGTTCTTC
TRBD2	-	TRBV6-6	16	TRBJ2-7	CASSQGLAGRAYEQYF	TGTGCCAGCAGTCAGGGACTAGCGGGCAGGGCCTACGAGCAGTACTTC
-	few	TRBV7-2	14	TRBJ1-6	CASSRHHSNSPLHF	TGTGCCAGCAGCCGACACCACTCTAATTCACCCCTCCACTTT
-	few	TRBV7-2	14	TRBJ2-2	CASRGTGNTGELFF	TGTGCCAGCAGGGGTACAGGGAACACCGGGGAGCTGTTTTTT
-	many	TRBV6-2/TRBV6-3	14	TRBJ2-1	CASSKRDYYNEQFF	TGTGCCAGCAGTAAACGTGACTACTACAATGAGCAGTTCTTC
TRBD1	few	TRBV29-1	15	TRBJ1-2	CSVEDVGQAGGGYTF	TGCAGCGTTGAAGACGTTGGACAGGCGGGAGGTGGCTACACCTTC
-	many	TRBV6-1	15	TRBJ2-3	CASSDGGARTDTQYF	TGTGCCAGCAGTGACGGCGGGGCCCGCACAGATACGCAGTATTTT
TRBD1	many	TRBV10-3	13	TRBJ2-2	CAIFGTASGELFF	TGTGCCATATTTGGGACAGCCTCCGGGGAGCTGTTTTTT
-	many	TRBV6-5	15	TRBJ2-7	CASSYRGGQTYEQYF	TGTGCCAGCAGTTACCGGGGCGGTCAGACCTACGAGCAGTACTTC
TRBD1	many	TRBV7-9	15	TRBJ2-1	CASSPGTGSVIGQFF	TGTGCCAGCAGCCCTGGGACAGGGAGCGTTATCGGGCAGTTCTTC
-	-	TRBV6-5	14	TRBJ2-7	CASSYGTGPYEQYF	TGTGCCAGCAGTTACGGGACGGGGCCCTACGAGCAGTACTTC
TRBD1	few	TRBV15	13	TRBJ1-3	CATSGDSRNTIYF	TGTGCCACCAGCGGGGACAGCAGAAACACCATATATTTT
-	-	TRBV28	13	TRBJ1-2	CASSLPSNYGYTF	TGTGCCAGCAGTTTGCCCAGCAACTATGGCTACACCTTC
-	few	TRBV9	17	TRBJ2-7	CASSVSPGTFNSYEQYF	TGTGCCAGCAGCGTATCGCCCGGGACTTTCAATTCCTACGAGCAGTACTTC
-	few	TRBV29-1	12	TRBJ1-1	CSVERGHTEAFF	TGCAGCGTTGAGCGGGGGCACACTGAAGCTTTCTTT
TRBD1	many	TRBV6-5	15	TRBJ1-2	CASSWGTGDNYGYTF	TGTGCCAGCAGTTGGGGGACAGGCGATAACTATGGCTACACCTTC
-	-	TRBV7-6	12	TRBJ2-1	CASSPRGDEQFF	TGTGCCAGCAGCCCCCGCGGGGATGAGCAGTTCTTC
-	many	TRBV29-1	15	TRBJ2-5	CSVERVRVGQETQYF	TGCAGCGTTGAAAGGGTCAGGGTGGGACAAGAGACCCAGTACTTC
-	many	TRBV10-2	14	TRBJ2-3	CASSDASGADTQYF	TGCGCCAGCAGTGACGCTAGTGGCGCAGATACGCAGTATTTT
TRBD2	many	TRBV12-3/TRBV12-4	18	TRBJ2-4	CASSREAGGLRAKNIQYF	TGTGCCAGCAGTCGCGAAGCGGGAGGGCTGAGGGCCAAAAACATTCAGTACTTC
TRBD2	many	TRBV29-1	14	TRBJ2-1	CSVAALAGAVEQFF	TGCAGCGTTGCGGCTCTAGCGGGAGCGGTTGAGCAGTTCTTC
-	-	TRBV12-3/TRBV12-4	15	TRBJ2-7	CASSFLRSSSYEQYF	TGTGCCAGCAGTTTCTTGCGGTCCAGCTCCTACGAGCAGTACTTC
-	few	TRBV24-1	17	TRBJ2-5	CATSDTRGGLTQETQYF	TGTGCCACCAGTGATACCCGAGGGGGGTTAACCCAAGAGACCCAGTACTTC